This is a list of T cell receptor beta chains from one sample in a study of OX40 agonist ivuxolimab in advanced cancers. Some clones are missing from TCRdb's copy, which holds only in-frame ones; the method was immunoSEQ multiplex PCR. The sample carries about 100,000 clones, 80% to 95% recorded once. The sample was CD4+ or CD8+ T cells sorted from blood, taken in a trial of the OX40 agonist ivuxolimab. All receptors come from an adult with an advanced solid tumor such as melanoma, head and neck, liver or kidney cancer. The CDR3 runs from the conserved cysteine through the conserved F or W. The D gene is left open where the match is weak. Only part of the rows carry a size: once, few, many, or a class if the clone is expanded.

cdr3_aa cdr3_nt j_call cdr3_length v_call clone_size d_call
CASSPYQGFTEAFF TGTGCCAGCAGTCCCTACCAGGGTTTCACTGAAGCTTTCTTT TRBJ1-1 14 TRBV27 NA NA
CASSYPKTGAMMNIEAFF TGTGCCAGCAGCTATCCAAAGACAGGGGCGATGATGAACATTGAAGCTTTCTTT TRBJ1-1 18 TRBV5-8 NA TRBD1
CASSIVNRRTDTQYF TGTGCCAGTAGTATAGTTAACAGGAGGACAGATACGCAGTATTTT TRBJ2-3 15 TRBV19 NA NA
CASTFGFSGTNTGELFF TGTGCCAGCACCTTTGGATTTTCGGGGACGAACACCGGGGAGCTGTTTTTT TRBJ2-2 17 TRBV5-6 NA NA
CASWDRVVYNEQFF TGTGCCAGTTGGGACCGCGTCGTCTACAATGAGCAGTTCTTC TRBJ2-1 14 TRBV19 NA NA
CASSEDRFLGIQYF TGTGCCAGCAGTGAAGATAGGTTCCTGGGCATTCAGTACTTC TRBJ2-4 14 TRBV2 NA NA
CASSPPSGIENIQYF TGTGCCAGCAGCCCCCCCTCCGGGATAGAAAACATTCAGTACTTC TRBJ2-4 15 TRBV7-2 once NA
CAISESVLKNDRDKYSNQPQHF TGTGCCATCAGTGAGTCGGTCTTAAAGAACGATCGGGATAAGTATAGCAATCAGCCCCAGCATTTT TRBJ1-5 22 TRBV10-3 NA NA
CASSVWASEQYF TGTGCCAGCAGCGTATGGGCTAGCGAGCAGTACTTC TRBJ2-7 12 TRBV11-2 NA NA
CASSSGQGDGYTF TGCGCCAGCAGCTCGGGACAGGGAGATGGCTACACCTTC TRBJ1-2 13 TRBV5-1 few TRBD1
CASSLYVSSSTDTQYF TGTGCCAGCTCACTTTATGTCTCCTCTAGCACAGATACGCAGTATTTT TRBJ2-3 16 TRBV18 NA NA
CSARGKGELFF TGCAGTGCTAGAGGTAAGGGGGAGCTGTTTTTT TRBJ2-2 11 TRBV20-1 once NA
CASSRRTSGDTGELFF TGTGCCAGCAGCCGGAGGACTAGCGGGGACACCGGGGAGCTGTTTTTT TRBJ2-2 16 TRBV4-2 NA TRBD2
CASSYSSTLAGVRFF TGTGCCAGCAGTTACTCGTCGACACTAGCGGGAGTCAGGTTCTTC TRBJ2-1 15 TRBV6-5 NA TRBD2
CASASPGSLGEKLFF TGTGCCAGCGCAAGCCCCGGCAGTCTAGGGGAAAAACTGTTTTTT TRBJ1-4 15 TRBV18 NA NA
CASSNRAGSYEQYF TGTGCCAGTAGTAACAGGGCAGGCTCCTACGAGCAGTACTTC TRBJ2-7 14 TRBV19 NA NA
CASSLDHYEQYF TGTGCCAGTAGTTTGGACCACTACGAGCAGTACTTC TRBJ2-7 12 TRBV19 NA NA
CASSLPLPVGNYSNQPQHF TGTGCCAGCAGCTTACCTCTGCCAGTAGGAAACTATAGCAATCAGCCCCAGCATTTT TRBJ1-5 19 TRBV11-1 NA NA
CASNHPDRGLGEAFF TGTGCCAGCAACCATCCGGACAGGGGGCTCGGTGAAGCTTTCTTT TRBJ1-1 15 TRBV9 NA TRBD1
CASSQEQGARYGYTF TGTGCCAGCAGCCAGGAACAGGGGGCGCGGTATGGCTACACCTTC TRBJ1-2 15 TRBV4-2 NA TRBD1
CASSQGPGVEAFF TGCGCCAGCAGCCAAGGGCCGGGCGTTGAAGCTTTCTTT TRBJ1-1 13 TRBV4-1 NA NA
CASRTTSGRVYEQYF TGTGCCAGCAGAACTACTAGCGGGAGGGTCTACGAGCAGTACTTC TRBJ2-7 15 TRBV28 NA TRBD2
CASSVGSLRGRGKDTEAFF TGTGCCAGCAGCGTAGGATCTTTACGAGGGAGAGGAAAGGACACTGAAGCTTTCTTT TRBJ1-1 19 TRBV9 NA NA
CASSQSSSVTEAFF TGTGCCAGCAGCCAGAGCAGCAGTGTTACTGAAGCTTTCTTT TRBJ1-1 14 TRBV14 NA NA
CASSLLAGVQETQYF TGTGCCAGCAGCTTATTAGCGGGGGTACAAGAGACCCAGTACTTC TRBJ2-5 15 TRBV7-3 NA TRBD2
CASSIAGTGELFF TGTGCCAGCAGCATTGCGGGCACCGGGGAGCTGTTTTTT TRBJ2-2 13 TRBV7-9 NA NA
CASSLARADYGYTF TGTGCCAGCAGCTTAGCCCGGGCAGACTATGGCTACACCTTC TRBJ1-2 14 TRBV7-2 once NA
CASRDRGTGSYQPQHF TGTGCCAGCAGGGACAGGGGAACGGGGTCGTATCAGCCCCAGCATTTT TRBJ1-5 16 TRBV28 NA TRBD1
CASSFERYTEAFF TGTGCCAGCAGTTTCGAACGTTACACTGAAGCTTTCTTT TRBJ1-1 13 TRBV28 NA NA
CASSLRQPASEKLFF TGTGCCAGCAGTCTGCGACAGCCAGCGTCCGAAAAACTGTTTTTT TRBJ1-4 15 TRBV27 once NA
CASSLSRTSGGTGELFF TGCGCCAGCAGCTTGTCCCGTACCTCGGGGGGAACCGGGGAGCTGTTTTTT TRBJ2-2 17 TRBV5-1 NA TRBD2